This T cell receptor (beta chain) is from a study of cytomegalovirus exposure and HLA in healthy donors. In the study overall: Unique TCR beta sequences numbering about 100 million came from roughly 180 million T cells in an earlier analysis. Study-wide results and limits: In vitro testing confirmed a few CMV-associated chains as specific for CMV antigens. A later analysis found common viral pathogens apparently linked to several of the most significant clusters.

CDR1 is LNHDA, CDR2 SQIVND, per germline (reference sequence). Trimming pared 0 bases from V and 6 bases from J, leaving 9 bases between. This CDR3 has 13 amino acids. Points on this clone: What it binds is unknown.

This PCR relied on a set of 60 Vbeta primers and 13 Jbeta primers. Authors' analysis steps: Unique TCR beta chains numbered roughly 83 million in a later analysis, with around 10 million shared. Assay used: immunoSEQ multiplex PCR; TCRdb lists only in-frame clones, some missing. V and J calls and clone size are as listed in that table; D and trimming were resolved from the DNA. The table includes more than 90,000 clones, around 80% detected once. This TCR came from a woman aged 60-75 years in good health and CMV-seronegative. Sequenced: PBMCs. This chain uses TRBV19 with TRBJ2-7, with D possibly TRBD2 on 6 matching bases. CDR3 sequence reads: CASSIDPAGEQYF. The CDR3 DNA sequence: TGTGCCAGTAGTATAGACCCAGCGGGCGAGCAGTACTTC.